The TCR beta chain under discussion was sequenced for a study of blood T cell repertoires in COVID-19. At the level of the study: Sites across the United States, Italy and Spain contributed samples from acute and convalescent COVID-19.

Trimming took 5 bases from V and 4 from J, leaving 14 bases between them. CDR3 length: 14 residues. In germline, CDR1 is MNHEY, CDR2 SMNVEV (reference sequence). Generated by immunoSEQ multiplex PCR, the TCRdb table keeps only in-frame clones and is missing some. Of about 170,000 clones listed, roughly 80% are singletons. Cohort allocation depended upon clinical history that participants reported. In Cohort 3, a recovered donor had either two negative PCRs, clearance, or symptom resolution. V usage is TRBV27 and J usage is TRBJ1-2; tentatively, D is TRBD1 (5 bases). The sample was PBMCs or T cells enriched from blood (not recorded which). The TCR originated in a woman aged 45-65 years who had recovered from COVID-19. In DNA form, the CDR3 reads TGTGCCAGCAGTCGGGGGGACGGATTCTATGGCTACACCTTC. Translated, it gives CASSRGDGFYGYTF.